This is a list of T cell receptor beta chains from one sample in a study of brain metastases from non-small cell lung cancer. The table came from immunoSEQ multiplex PCR; TCRdb's copy has only in-frame clones and leaves some out. The repertoire holds 6,000 or so clones, about four fifths seen once, with 7.4% in the top ten. Sequencing input: primary lung tumor tissue. These receptors were taken from a donor older than 35 with non-small cell lung cancer. The CDR3 runs from the conserved cysteine through the conserved F or W. Each record gives: D gene, V gene, clone size, J gene, CDR3 protein, CDR3 DNA. The D gene is left open where the match is weak. Size is omitted from some rows. Given values are once, few, many or a class for expanded clones.

d_gene: -; v_gene: TRBV5-5; abundance: -; j_gene: TRBJ1-3; CDR3aa: CASSLEGFSGNTIYF; CDR3nt: TGTGCCAGCAGCTTGGAAGGTTTTTCTGGAAACACCATATATTTT
d_gene: -; v_gene: TRBV28; abundance: -; j_gene: TRBJ1-6; CDR3aa: CASDGAVGSSYNSPLHF; CDR3nt: TGTGCCAGTGATGGAGCGGTGGGTAGCTCCTATAATTCACCCCTCCACTTT
d_gene: -; v_gene: TRBV19; abundance: -; j_gene: TRBJ2-6; CDR3aa: CASSPRSGAGANVLTF; CDR3nt: TGTGCCAGTAGTCCGCGGTCGGGGGCCGGGGCCAACGTCCTGACTTTC
d_gene: -; v_gene: TRBV28; abundance: -; j_gene: TRBJ1-3; CDR3aa: CASSSLRGNTIYF; CDR3nt: TGTGCCAGCAGCTCTCTCAGGGGAAACACCATATATTTT
d_gene: -; v_gene: TRBV28; abundance: -; j_gene: TRBJ1-5; CDR3aa: CASGSSNQPQHF; CDR3nt: TGTGCCAGCGGCAGTAGCAATCAGCCCCAGCATTTT
d_gene: TRBD2; v_gene: TRBV3-1/TRBV3-2; abundance: -; j_gene: TRBJ2-1; CDR3aa: CASSRTGTSGGNNEQFF; CDR3nt: TGTGCCAGCAGCCGCACTGGGACTAGCGGGGGAAACAATGAGCAGTTCTTC
d_gene: -; v_gene: TRBV6-2/TRBV6-3; abundance: -; j_gene: TRBJ2-5; CDR3aa: CASSYGQETQYF; CDR3nt: TGTGCCAGCAGTTACGGACAAGAGACCCAGTACTTC
d_gene: -; v_gene: TRBV20-1; abundance: -; j_gene: TRBJ2-5; CDR3aa: CSGREETQYF; CDR3nt: TGCAGTGGGAGGGAAGAGACCCAGTACTTC
d_gene: -; v_gene: TRBV14; abundance: once; j_gene: TRBJ2-1; CDR3aa: CASSQETIQDNEQFF; CDR3nt: TGTGCCAGCAGCCAAGAGACTATACAGGACAATGAGCAGTTCTTC
d_gene: -; v_gene: TRBV6-5; abundance: -; j_gene: TRBJ1-3; CDR3aa: CASSPMLHGNTIYF; CDR3nt: TGTGCCAGCAGCCCCATGCTACACGGAAACACCATATATTTT
d_gene: -; v_gene: TRBV19; abundance: -; j_gene: TRBJ1-5; CDR3aa: CASSKLSGEGYMSNQPQHF; CDR3nt: TGTGCCAGTAGTAAACTATCAGGGGAGGGGTATATGAGCAATCAGCCCCAGCATTTT
d_gene: -; v_gene: TRBV5-1; abundance: -; j_gene: TRBJ1-1; CDR3aa: CASSLGSRVNTEAFF; CDR3nt: TGCGCCAGCAGCTTGGGTTCCAGGGTGAACACTGAAGCTTTCTTT